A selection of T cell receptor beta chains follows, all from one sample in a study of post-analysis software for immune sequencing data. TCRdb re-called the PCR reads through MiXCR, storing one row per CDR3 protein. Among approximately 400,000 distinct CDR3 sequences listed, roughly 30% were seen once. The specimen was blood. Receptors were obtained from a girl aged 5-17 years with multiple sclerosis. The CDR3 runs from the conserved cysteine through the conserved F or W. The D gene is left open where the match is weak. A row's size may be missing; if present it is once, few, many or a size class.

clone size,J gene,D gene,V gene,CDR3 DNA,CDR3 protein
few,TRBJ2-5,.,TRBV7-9,TGTGCCAGCATCGACACGAGACTAGTTGAGACCCAGTACTTC,CASIDTRLVETQYF
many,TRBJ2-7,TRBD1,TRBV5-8,TGTGCCAGCAGCTTGGCCCCAGGGGGTTACGAGCAGTACTTC,CASSLAPGGYEQYF
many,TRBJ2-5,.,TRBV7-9,TGTGCCAGCAGCTTATACGGCGAAGAGACCCAGTACTTC,CASSLYGEETQYF
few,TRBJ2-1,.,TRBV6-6,TGTGCCAGCAGTACGACAGGTCTCTACAATGAGCAGTTCTTC,CASSTTGLYNEQFF
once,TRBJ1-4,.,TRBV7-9,TGTGCCAGCAGCCTAAGCAGGGGACCTAATGAAAAACTGTTTTTT,CASSLSRGPNEKLFF
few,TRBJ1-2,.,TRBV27,TGTGCCAGCAGTTTAGGGACTCGACTAGGCTATGGCTACACCTTC,CASSLGTRLGYGYTF
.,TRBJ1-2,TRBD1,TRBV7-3,TGTGCCAGCAGCTTAACAGGGGGCGCTTCGGATGGCTACACCTTC,CASSLTGGASDGYTF
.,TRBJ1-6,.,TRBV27,TGTGCCAGCAGGGTTGAAAGCTATAATTCACCCCTCCACTTT,CASRVESYNSPLHF
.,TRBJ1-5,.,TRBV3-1,TGTGCCAGCAGCCAAGGGACTTGGCCCCAGCATTTT,CASSQGTWPQHF
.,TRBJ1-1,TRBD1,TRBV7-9,TGTGCCAGCAGCGTACAGGGGAAAGCTTTCTTT,CASSVQGKAFF
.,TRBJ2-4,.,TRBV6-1,TGTGCCAGCAGTGTCCGGGACACCTGGGTACTAGCCAAAAACATTCAGTACTTC,CASSVRDTWVLAKNIQYF
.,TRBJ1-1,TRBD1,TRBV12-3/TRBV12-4,TGTGCCAACTATGGGACAGGGGAGACTGAAGCTTTCTTT,CANYGTGETEAFF
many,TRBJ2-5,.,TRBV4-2,TGTGCCAGCAGCCCCTTCGCCTCCGGGGGAGAGACCCAGTACTTC,CASSPFASGGETQYF
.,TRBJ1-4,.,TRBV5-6,TGTGCCAGCAGCTTGGGCCGGGGCGCAACTAATGAAAAACTGTTTTTT,CASSLGRGATNEKLFF
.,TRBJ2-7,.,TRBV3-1,TGTGCCAGCAGCCACAAATACGAGCAGTACTTC,CASSHKYEQYF
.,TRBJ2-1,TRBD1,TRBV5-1,TGCGCCAGCAGAGGGGACAGGGCGAATGAGCAGTTCTTC,CASRGDRANEQFF
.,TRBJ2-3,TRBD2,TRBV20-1,TGCAGTACAAACCCCGGGACTAGCGGACCACTAATAATCACAGATCCGCAGTATTTT,CSTNPGTSGPLIITDPQYF
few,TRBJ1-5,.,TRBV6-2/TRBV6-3,TGTGCCAGCATGGGGGTAGGGAATCAGCCCCAGCATTTT,CASMGVGNQPQHF
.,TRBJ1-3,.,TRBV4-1,TGCGCCAGCAGCCAAGGACAGTTTTACTCTGGAAACACCATATATTTT,CASSQGQFYSGNTIYF
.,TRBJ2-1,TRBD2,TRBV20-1,TGCAGTGCTCTCCGTGGGGGGGGAGGGAATGAGCAGTTCTTC,CSALRGGGGNEQFF
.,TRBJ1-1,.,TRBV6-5,TGTGCCAGCAGTTCAACACAGGGCGCCACTGAAGCTTTCTTT,CASSSTQGATEAFF
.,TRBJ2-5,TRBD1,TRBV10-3,TGTGCCATCAGCGACCCCGAGACAGGGCTAGTAGAGACCCAGTACTTC,CAISDPETGLVETQYF
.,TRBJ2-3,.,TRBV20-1,TGCAGTGCTGACCTCACAGATACGCAGTATTTT,CSADLTDTQYF
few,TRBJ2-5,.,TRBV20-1,TGCAGTGCTAGCGGAAAGGCCGAGGGCGGAGAGACCCAGTACTTC,CSASGKAEGGETQYF
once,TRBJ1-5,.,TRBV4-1,TGCGCCAGCAGCCAAGGGCTTGCTTCTAATCAGCCCCAGCATTTT,CASSQGLASNQPQHF
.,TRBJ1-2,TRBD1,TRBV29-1,TGCAGCGCCTTTGACAGGGCCGGTTATGGCTACACCTTC,CSAFDRAGYGYTF
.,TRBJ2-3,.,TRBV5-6,TGTGCCAGCAGCCAGTTAGGGAGACAGGGCACAGATACGCAGTATTTT,CASSQLGRQGTDTQYF
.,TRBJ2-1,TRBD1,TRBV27,TGTGCCAGCCGACGGACAGGGCCCTCCTACAATGAGCAGTTCTTC,CASRRTGPSYNEQFF
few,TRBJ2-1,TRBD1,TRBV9,TGTGCCAGCAGCGTAGGACAGGGGCGACTGGTGGGTGAGCAGTTCTTC,CASSVGQGRLVGEQFF
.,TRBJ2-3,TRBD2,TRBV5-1,TGCGCCAGCAGCCCATTAAAAGGGCTAGCGGGGGCCCCAGATACGCAGTATTTT,CASSPLKGLAGAPDTQYF
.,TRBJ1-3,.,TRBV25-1,TGTGCCAGCAGTGGGGGGAGTTACTCTGGAAACACCATATATTTT,CASSGGSYSGNTIYF
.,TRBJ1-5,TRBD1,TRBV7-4,TGTGCCAGCAGCCGCGACAGGGATCAGCCCCAGCATTTT,CASSRDRDQPQHF
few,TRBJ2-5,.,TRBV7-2,TGTGCCAGCAGCTCCTGGGGGGCTCTCGGGGAGACCCAGTACTTC,CASSSWGALGETQYF
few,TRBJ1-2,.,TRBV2,TGTGCCAGCATGACTCTCCTAGGTGGCTACACCTTC,CASMTLLGGYTF
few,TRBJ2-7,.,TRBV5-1,TGCGCCAGCAGCTTGACGGCAGGGGGGGACGAGCAGTACTTC,CASSLTAGGDEQYF
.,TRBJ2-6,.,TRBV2,TGTGCCAGCAGCGCCCGGGCTGGGGCCAACGTCCTGACTTTC,CASSARAGANVLTF
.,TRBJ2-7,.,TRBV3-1,TGTGCCAGCAGTCAAGGGATAGGAGGGTACGAGCAGTACTTC,CASSQGIGGYEQYF
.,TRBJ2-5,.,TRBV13,TGTGCCAGCAGCCGGACCTTAACCCAGGAGACCCAGTACTTC,CASSRTLTQETQYF
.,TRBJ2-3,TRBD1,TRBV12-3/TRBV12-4,TGTGCCAGCAGTCAAAGGACAGGGAGCACAGATGCGCAGTATTTC,CASSQRTGSTDAQYF
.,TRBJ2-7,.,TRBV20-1,TGCAGTGCCCCTGGCGGGGGCGAGTCCTACGAGCAGTACTTC,CSAPGGGESYEQYF
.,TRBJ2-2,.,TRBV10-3,TGTGCCATCAGTGAAGTCAGGGCTAACGGGGAGCAGTTTTTT,CAISEVRANGEQFF
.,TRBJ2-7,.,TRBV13,TGTGCCAGCAGCACTGCCGGGACACAGCGCTACGAGCAGTACTTC,CASSTAGTQRYEQYF
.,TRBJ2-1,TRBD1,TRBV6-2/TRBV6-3,TGTGCCAGCGGCCGGACAGGGACCTACAATGAGCAGTTCTTC,CASGRTGTYNEQFF
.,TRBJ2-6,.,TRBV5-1,TGCGCCAGCAGCTTGGCGGTCAGGTCGGGCTCTGGGGCCAACGTCCTGACTTTC,CASSLAVRSGSGANVLTF
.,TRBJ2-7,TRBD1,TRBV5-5,TGTGCCAGCAGCCCAGGACAGGGGAACTACGAGCAGTACTTC,CASSPGQGNYEQYF
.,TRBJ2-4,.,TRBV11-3,TGTGCCAGCAGCCCCGGGGGTCCGGGAAACATTCAGTACTTC,CASSPGGPGNIQYF